This T cell receptor (beta chain) is from a study of CD8 T cells in ankylosing spondylitis. Study-level findings and limits: In ankylosing spondylitis blood, a motif of roughly eight highly homologous TCR beta variants appeared characteristic. Reportedly, significant enrichment of disease-linked clones occurred in matched ankylosing spondylitis synovial fluid. In reactive arthritis synovial fluid and blood, some motif variants had been reported before.

This clonotype was seen repeatedly, ten times or more. Its cognate antigen is unknown. Preparation of TCR beta libraries was done by quantitative 5'-RACE with molecular barcodes. TCRdb used MiXCR to reprocess the 5' RACE reads, holding one entry per CDR3 protein. The data hold approximately 25,000 distinct CDR3 sequences, with around 17% observed a single time. Trimming removed 2 bases from V and 8 bases from J, with 12 bases in between. Germline V gives CDR1 MNHEY, CDR2 SVGAGI. The CDR3 is made up of 14 amino acids. The chain uses TRBV6-5 and TRBJ1-4; perhaps TRBD1 as D (6 bases). Sample: blood. This clonotype was obtained from a male donor with ankylosing spondylitis or in good health (not recorded which). CDR3 region: CASSYEGGREKLFF. The CDR3 DNA follows: TGTGCCAGCAGTTACGAAGGGGGACGAGAAAAACTGTTTTTT.